The T cell receptor (beta chain) described here comes from a study of cytomegalovirus exposure and HLA in healthy donors. Sequencing used immunoSEQ multiplex PCR; TCRdb keeps in-frame clones, though not all of them. Among some 330,000 clones listed, roughly 90% were seen once. This clone has only one observation. The antigen is unknown. With V trimmed by 0 bases and J by 4 bases, 5 bases remained unmatched. CDR3 length: 15 residues. Germline V lookup: CDR1 SGDLS, CDR2 YYNGEE. Study results and caveats: Confirmation was obtained in vitro that a few CMV-associated chains are specific for CMV antigens. It was reportedly the case that the classifier diagnosed cytomegalovirus status with high specificity and sensitivity. Some TCR beta chains (around 180 of them) were listed as cytomegalovirus-associated. For most TCR sequences rarity was the rule, although some public TCRs occurred in many donors.

This chain joins TRBV9 and TRBJ1-2; 8 nucleotides match TRBD1. The clonotype originates from a woman between 18 and 29 years old in good health and CMV-seronegative. Material: PBMCs. CDR3 region: CASSVAQGATYGYTF. The CDR3 DNA reads as TGTGCCAGCAGCGTAGCTCAGGGGGCTACCTATGGCTACACCTTC.